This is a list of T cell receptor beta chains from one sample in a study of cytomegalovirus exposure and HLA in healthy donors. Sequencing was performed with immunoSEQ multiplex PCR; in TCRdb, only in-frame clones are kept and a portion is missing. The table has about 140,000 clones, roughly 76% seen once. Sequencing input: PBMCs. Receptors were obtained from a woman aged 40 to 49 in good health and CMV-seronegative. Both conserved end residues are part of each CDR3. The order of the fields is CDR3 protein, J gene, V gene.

CDR3: CSVEAGTVNTGELFF
J: TRBJ2-2
V: TRBV29-1

CDR3: CASSPGQEGNTEAFF
J: TRBJ1-1
V: TRBV6-4

CDR3: CASSVLAGTDTQYF
J: TRBJ2-3
V: TRBV9

CDR3: CASSLGRDRATTGELFF
J: TRBJ2-2
V: TRBV11-3

CDR3: CASSLETGGNQPQHF
J: TRBJ1-5
V: TRBV27

CDR3: CASRPGGSNQPQHF
J: TRBJ1-5
V: TRBV6-5

CDR3: CASSRVNNEQFF
J: TRBJ2-1
V: TRBV5-6

CDR3: CASSYSGTNYGYTF
J: TRBJ1-2
V: TRBV6-5

CDR3: CASSLAPGQGNTEAFF
J: TRBJ1-1
V: TRBV28

CDR3: CASSSPGNEKLFF
J: TRBJ1-4
V: TRBV7-9

CDR3: CASSGDRGSYNEQFF
J: TRBJ2-1
V: TRBV2

CDR3: CSVKISTGNTEAFF
J: TRBJ1-1
V: TRBV29-1

CDR3: CASSQDEATQMNF
J: TRBJ2-7
V: TRBV4-1

CDR3: CASSSSGLRGQPQHF
J: TRBJ1-5
V: TRBV6-5

CDR3: CASSFGGLRYF
J: TRBJ2-4
V: TRBV7-9

CDR3: CATCLAGGSNEQFF
J: TRBJ2-1
V: TRBV19